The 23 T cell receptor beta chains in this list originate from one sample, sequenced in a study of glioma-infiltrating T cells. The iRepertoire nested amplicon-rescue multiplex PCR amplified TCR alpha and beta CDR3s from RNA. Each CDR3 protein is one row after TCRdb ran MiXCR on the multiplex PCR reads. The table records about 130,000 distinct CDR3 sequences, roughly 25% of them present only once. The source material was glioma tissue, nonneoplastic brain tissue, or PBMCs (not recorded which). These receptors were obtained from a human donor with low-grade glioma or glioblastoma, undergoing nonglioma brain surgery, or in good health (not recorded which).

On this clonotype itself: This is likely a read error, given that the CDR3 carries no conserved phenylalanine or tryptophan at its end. CDR3 amino acids: CASSLDRGPSTEAFS. The CDR3 DNA sequence: TGTGCCAGCAGCTTGGACAGGGGACCCAGCACTGAAGCTTTCTCT. The V gene is TRBV7-9, the J gene TRBJ1-1; 9 nucleotides align to TRBD1. CDR1 is SEHNR, CDR2 FQNEAQ, per germline (reference sequence). The CDR3 length is 15 residues. V dropped 3 bases and J dropped 4; count of bases not matched to a gene: 6.

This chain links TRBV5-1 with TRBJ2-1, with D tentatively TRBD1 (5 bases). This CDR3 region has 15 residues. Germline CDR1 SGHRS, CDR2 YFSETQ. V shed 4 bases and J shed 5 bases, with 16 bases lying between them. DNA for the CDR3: TGCGCCAGCAGCCTCCGCACAGGCCGAGACAATGAGCAGTTCTTC. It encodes CASSLRTGRDNEQFF.

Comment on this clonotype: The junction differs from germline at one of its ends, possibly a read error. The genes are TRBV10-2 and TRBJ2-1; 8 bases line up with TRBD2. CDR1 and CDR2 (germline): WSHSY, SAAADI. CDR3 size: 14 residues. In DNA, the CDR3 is TGCGCCGTATCACCCGGGACTAGACTCAATGAGCAGCTCTTC. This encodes CAVSPGTRLNEQLF.

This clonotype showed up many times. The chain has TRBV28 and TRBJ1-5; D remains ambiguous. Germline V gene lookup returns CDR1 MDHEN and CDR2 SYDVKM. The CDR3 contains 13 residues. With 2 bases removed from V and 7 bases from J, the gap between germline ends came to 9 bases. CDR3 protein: CASSLGQLQPQHF. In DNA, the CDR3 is TGTGCCAGCAGTTTAGGGCAACTGCAGCCCCAGCATTTT.

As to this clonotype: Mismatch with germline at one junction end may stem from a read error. CDR3: CASPPSIGGGQETQYF. The CDR3 DNA reads as TGTGCCAGCCCACCGTCGATAGGGGGCGGGCAAGAGACCCAGTACTTC. This sequence joins TRBV18 and TRBJ2-5; 7 positions agree with TRBD1. This CDR3 is 16 amino acids long. Germline V lookup: CDR1 KGHSH, CDR2 LQKENI.

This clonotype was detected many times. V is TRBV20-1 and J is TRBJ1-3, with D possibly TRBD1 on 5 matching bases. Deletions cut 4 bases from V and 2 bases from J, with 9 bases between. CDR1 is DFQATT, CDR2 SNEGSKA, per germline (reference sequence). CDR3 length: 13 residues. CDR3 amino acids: CSAKGAAGNTIYF. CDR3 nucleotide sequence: TGCAGTGCTAAAGGGGCGGCTGGAAACACCATATATTTT.

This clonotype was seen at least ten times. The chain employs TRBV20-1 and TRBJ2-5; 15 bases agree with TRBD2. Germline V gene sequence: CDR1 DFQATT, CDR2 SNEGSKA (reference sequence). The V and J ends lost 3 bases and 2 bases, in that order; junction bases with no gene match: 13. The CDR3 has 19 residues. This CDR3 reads CSASPFGLAGGYHQETQYF. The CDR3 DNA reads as TGCAGTGCTAGTCCTTTCGGACTAGCGGGAGGGTATCATCAAGAGACCCAGTACTTC.

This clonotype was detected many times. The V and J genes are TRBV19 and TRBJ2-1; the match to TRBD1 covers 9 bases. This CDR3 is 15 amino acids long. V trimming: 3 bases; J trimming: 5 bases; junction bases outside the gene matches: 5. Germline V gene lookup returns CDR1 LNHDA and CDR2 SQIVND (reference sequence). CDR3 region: CASSMTGGAHNEQFF. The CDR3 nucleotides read TGTGCCAGTAGTATGACAGGGGGGGCACACAATGAGCAGTTCTTC.

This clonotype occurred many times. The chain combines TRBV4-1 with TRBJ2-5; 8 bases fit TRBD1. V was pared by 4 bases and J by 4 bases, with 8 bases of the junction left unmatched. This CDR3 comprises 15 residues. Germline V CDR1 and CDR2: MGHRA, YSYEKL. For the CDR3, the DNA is TGCGCCAGCAGCCTCAACCCCGGACAGGGAGAGACCCAGTACTTC. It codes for CASSLNPGQGETQYF.

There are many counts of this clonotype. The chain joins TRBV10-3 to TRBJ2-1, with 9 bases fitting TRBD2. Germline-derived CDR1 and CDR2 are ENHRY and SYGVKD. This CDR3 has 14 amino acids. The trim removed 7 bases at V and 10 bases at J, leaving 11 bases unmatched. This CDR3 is CAITAGGPLVEQFF. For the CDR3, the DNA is TGTGCCATCACTGCGGGAGGGCCCCTCGTGGAGCAGTTCTTC.

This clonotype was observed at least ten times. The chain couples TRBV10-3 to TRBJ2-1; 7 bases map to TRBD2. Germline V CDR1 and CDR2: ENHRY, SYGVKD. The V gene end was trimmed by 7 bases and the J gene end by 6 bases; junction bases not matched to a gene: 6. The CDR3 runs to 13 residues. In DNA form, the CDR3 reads TGTGCCATCAACACCGGGACTATCAATGAGCAGTTCTTC. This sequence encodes CAINTGTINEQFF.

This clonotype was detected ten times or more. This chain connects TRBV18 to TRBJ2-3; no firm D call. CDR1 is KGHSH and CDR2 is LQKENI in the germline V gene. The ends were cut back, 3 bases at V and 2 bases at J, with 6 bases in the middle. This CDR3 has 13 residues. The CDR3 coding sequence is TGTGCCAGCTCACCGCCGACCACAGATACGCAGTATTTT. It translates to CASSPPTTDTQYF.

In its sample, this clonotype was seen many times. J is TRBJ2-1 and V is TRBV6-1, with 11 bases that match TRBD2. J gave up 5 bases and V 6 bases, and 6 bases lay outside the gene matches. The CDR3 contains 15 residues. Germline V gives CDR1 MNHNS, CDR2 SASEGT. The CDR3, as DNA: TGTGCCAGCAGCCCGGGACTAGCGGTTAACAATGAGCAGTTCTTC. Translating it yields CASSPGLAVNNEQFF.

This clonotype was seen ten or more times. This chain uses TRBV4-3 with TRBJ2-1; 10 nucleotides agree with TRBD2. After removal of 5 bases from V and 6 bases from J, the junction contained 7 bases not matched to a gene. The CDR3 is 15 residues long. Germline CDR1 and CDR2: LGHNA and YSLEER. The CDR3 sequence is CASSNGLAEPNEQFF. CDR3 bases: TGCGCCAGCAGCAACGGACTAGCGGAGCCCAATGAGCAGTTCTTC.

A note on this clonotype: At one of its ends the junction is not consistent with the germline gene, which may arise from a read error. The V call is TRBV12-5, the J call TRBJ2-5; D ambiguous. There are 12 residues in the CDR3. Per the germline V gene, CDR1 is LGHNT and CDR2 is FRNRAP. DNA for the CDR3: TGTGCTGGTGGCCGCGAGCTGGAGACCCAGTACTTC. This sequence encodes CAGGRELETQYF.

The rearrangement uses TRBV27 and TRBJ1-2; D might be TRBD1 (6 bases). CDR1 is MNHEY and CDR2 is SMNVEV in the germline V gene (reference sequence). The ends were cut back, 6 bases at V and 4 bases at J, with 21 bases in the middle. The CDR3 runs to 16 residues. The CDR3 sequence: CASSNKGGRPCYGYTF. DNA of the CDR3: TGTGCCAGCAGCAACAAGGGGGGGAGACCGTGCTATGGCTACACCTTC.

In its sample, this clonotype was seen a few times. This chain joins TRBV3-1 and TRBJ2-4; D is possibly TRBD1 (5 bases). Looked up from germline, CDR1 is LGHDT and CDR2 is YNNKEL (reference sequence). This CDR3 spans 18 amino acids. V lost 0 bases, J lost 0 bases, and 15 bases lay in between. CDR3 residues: CASSQDHRQNLAKNIQYF. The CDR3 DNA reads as TGTGCCAGCAGCCAAGATCATCGACAGAACCTAGCCAAAAACATTCAGTACTTC.

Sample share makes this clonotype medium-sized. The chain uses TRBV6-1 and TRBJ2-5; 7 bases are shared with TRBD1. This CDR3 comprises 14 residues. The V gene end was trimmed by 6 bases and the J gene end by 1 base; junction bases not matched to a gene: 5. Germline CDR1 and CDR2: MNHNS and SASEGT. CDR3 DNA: TGTGCCAGCAGAGGGGGACAGTTCCAAGAGACCCAGTACTTC. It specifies CASRGGQFQETQYF.

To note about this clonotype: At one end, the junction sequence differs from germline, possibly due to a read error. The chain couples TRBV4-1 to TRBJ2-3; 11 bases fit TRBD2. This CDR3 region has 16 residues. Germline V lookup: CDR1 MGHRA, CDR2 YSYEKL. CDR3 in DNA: TGCGCCAGCAGGTACGCCGGGACTAGCGGTCCAGATATGCAGTATTTT. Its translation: CASRYAGTSGPDMQYF.

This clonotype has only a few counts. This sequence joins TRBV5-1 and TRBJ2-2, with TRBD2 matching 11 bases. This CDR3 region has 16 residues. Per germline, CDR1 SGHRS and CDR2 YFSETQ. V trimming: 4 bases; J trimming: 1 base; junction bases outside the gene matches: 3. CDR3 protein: CASSTGTSGNTGELFF. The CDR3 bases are TGCGCCAGCAGCACTGGGACTAGCGGGAACACCGGGGAGCTGTTTTTT.

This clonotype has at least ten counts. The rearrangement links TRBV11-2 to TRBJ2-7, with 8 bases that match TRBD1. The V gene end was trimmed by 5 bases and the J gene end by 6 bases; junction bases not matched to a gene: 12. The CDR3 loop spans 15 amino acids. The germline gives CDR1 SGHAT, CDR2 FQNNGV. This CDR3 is CASSKRTGIFIEQYF. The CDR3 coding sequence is TGTGCCAGCAGCAAGCGGACAGGGATTTTTATCGAGCAGTACTTC.

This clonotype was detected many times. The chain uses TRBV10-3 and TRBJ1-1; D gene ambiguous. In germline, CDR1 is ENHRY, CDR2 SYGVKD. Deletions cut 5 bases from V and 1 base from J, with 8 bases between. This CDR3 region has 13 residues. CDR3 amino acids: CAISKAGNTEAFF. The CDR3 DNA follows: TGTGCCATCAGTAAGGCCGGGAACACTGAAGCTTTCTTT.

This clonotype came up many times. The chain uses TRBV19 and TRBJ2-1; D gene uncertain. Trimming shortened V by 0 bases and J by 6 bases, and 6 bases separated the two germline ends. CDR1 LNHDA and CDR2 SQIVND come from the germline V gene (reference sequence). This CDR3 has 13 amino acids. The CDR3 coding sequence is TGTGCCAGTAGTATAGATAGGCTCAATGAGCAGTTCTTC. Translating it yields CASSIDRLNEQFF.